Listed here are 31 T cell receptor beta chains from one sample, sequenced in a study of T-cell reconstitution after alpha-beta-depleted transplantation in children. Preparation of the TCRbeta library used unique molecular identifiers. From the PCR reads, TCRdb called clonotypes with MiXCR, one entry per CDR3 protein. The sample has 97,000 or so distinct CDR3 sequences; less than 6% are singletons. Sample: PBMCs, mostly from graft donor cells, taken 60 days after TCRalphabeta/CD19-depleted stem cell transplant. Receptors originate from a female patient aged 2 to 10 who had a stem cell transplant for Fanconi anemia, so the T cells may come from the graft donor.

This clonotype was picked up many times. This rearrangement joins TRBV12-3 or TRBV12-4 to TRBJ2-3; 8 bases align to TRBD2. The trim removed 3 bases at V and 6 bases at J, leaving 8 bases unmatched. This CDR3 has 15 residues. CDR3 in DNA: TGTGCCAGCAGTTTGTCATCAGCGGGAGTCGATACGCAGTATTTT. Amino acid sequence: CASSLSSAGVDTQYF.

This clonotype has at least ten counts. The CDR3: CASSPPGLAAYNEQFF. The CDR3 coding sequence is TGTGCCAGCTCACCACCGGGACTAGCTGCTTACAATGAGCAGTTCTTC. V usage is TRBV18 and J usage is TRBJ2-1, with 9 bases aligning to TRBD2. Trimming removed 0 bases from V and 4 bases from J; junction bases left unmatched: 4. Per germline, CDR1 KGHSH and CDR2 LQKENI. The CDR3 extends over 16 amino acids.

This clonotype was observed many times. The chain uses TRBV5-1 and TRBJ2-2, with D hard to call. The germline V gene encodes CDR1 SGHRS and CDR2 YFSETQ. The V end lost 1 base, the J end lost 2 bases, and 6 bases lay between the germline ends. The CDR3 loop spans 14 amino acids. CDR3 sequence (DNA): TGCGCCAGCAGCTTGACCGACAACACCGGGGAGCTGTTTTTT. Its protein product is CASSLTDNTGELFF.

This clonotype was observed a few times. The chain uses TRBV20-1 and TRBJ2-1; 8 bases fit TRBD1. Germline CDR1 is DFQATT and CDR2 is SNEGSKA (reference sequence). The CDR3 length is 13 residues. Trimming cost V 5 bases and J 6 bases; bases outside gene matches: 6. CDR3 amino acids: CSASTGGGNEQFF. The DNA for the CDR3 is TGCAGTGCTTCCACAGGGGGAGGCAATGAGCAGTTCTTC.

This clonotype was picked up a small number of times. The chain links TRBV7-2 to TRBJ2-7, with TRBD2 identical over 10 bases. The CDR3 contains 14 residues. CDR1 is SGHTA and CDR2 is FQGNSA in the germline V gene. V shed 2 bases and J 4 bases; nucleotides not matched to a gene: 2. CDR3 amino acids: CASSLSGGEYEQYF. The CDR3 DNA reads as TGTGCCAGCAGCTTAAGCGGGGGGGAGTACGAGCAGTACTTC.

The rearrangement links TRBV7-3 to TRBJ2-1, with D tentatively TRBD1 (5 bases). The CDR3 sequence is 14 residues long. Germline V gives CDR1 SGHTA, CDR2 FQGTGA. Trimming removed 2 bases from V and 0 bases from J, with 5 bases in between. CDR3 in amino acids: CASSLGASYNEQFF. The CDR3 DNA reads as TGTGCCAGCAGCTTAGGGGCCTCCTACAATGAGCAGTTCTTC.

This clonotype was recorded many times. The chain couples TRBV5-1 to TRBJ2-2; 12 bases align to TRBD2. Losses at the gene ends were 5 bases for V and 7 bases for J; bases not matched to a gene: 6. The CDR3 consists of 15 residues. Germline V gene data show CDR1 as SGHRS and CDR2 as YFSETQ. The CDR3 DNA reads TGCGCCAGCAGAAGGACTAGCGGGGAGAGCGGGGAGCTGTTTTTT. Translating it yields CASRRTSGESGELFF.

The genes are TRBV15 and TRBJ2-5, with D maybe TRBD1 (5 bases). From germline, CDR1 is LNHNV and CDR2 YYDKDF (reference sequence). Trimming removed 0 bases at V and 4 bases at J, with 12 bases between. The CDR3 spans 15 residues. CDR3 region: CATSRDQGGRETQYF. The CDR3 DNA sequence: TGTGCCACCAGCAGAGACCAGGGTGGAAGAGAGACCCAGTACTTC.

This clonotype was seen repeatedly, ten times or more. This chain links TRBV2 with TRBJ2-7; 10 bases are a match to TRBD2. Germline values: CDR1 SNHLY, CDR2 FYNNEI. CDR3 size: 15 residues. V trimming: 4 bases; J trimming: 5 bases; junction bases outside the gene matches: 8. CDR3 nucleotide sequence: TGTGCCAGCAGTGCATCCAGCGGGAGGGCCGACGAGCAGTACTTC. The encoded protein is CASSASSGRADEQYF. Variable domain in full (rest from reference TRBV2 and TRBJ2-7): EPEVTQTPSHQVTQMGQEVILRCVPISNHLYFYWYRQILGQKVEFLVSFYNNEISEKSEIFDDQFSVERPDGSNFTLKIRSTKLEDSAMYFCASSASSGRADEQYFGPGTRLTVT.

This clonotype appeared a few times. This chain joins TRBV7-9 and TRBJ2-2, with D maybe TRBD2 (7 bases). This CDR3 has 16 residues. Trimming removed 5 bases from V and 1 base from J, with 14 bases in between. CDR1 is SEHNR and CDR2 is FQNEAQ in the germline V gene (reference sequence). The CDR3 nucleotides are TGTGCCAGCAGCGGGGGGGGGGCGCAGAACACCGGGGAGCTGTTTTTT. Its protein is CASSGGGAQNTGELFF.

This clonotype has just a few counts. This chain links TRBV5-1 with TRBJ1-1; tentatively, D is TRBD1 (6 bases). The CDR3 has 12 amino acids. Per germline, CDR1 SGHRS and CDR2 YFSETQ. V was shortened by 5 bases and J by 5 bases, with 10 bases between the two germline ends. The CDR3 DNA follows: TGCGCCAGCAGGAACAGGGATACTGAAGCTTTCTTT. It codes for CASRNRDTEAFF. The variable domain in full, with the rest retrieved from reference TRBV5-1 and TRBJ1-1, is KAGVTQTPRYLIKTRGQQVTLSCSPISGHRSVSWYQQTPGQGLQFLFEYFSETQRNKGNFPGRFSGRQFSNSRSEMNVSTLELGDSALYLCASRNRDTEAFFGQGTRLTVV.

This clonotype was counted at least ten times. V is TRBV4-1 and J is TRBJ1-6; no reliable D call. Germline CDR1 reads MGHRA; CDR2 reads YSYEKL. The CDR3 totals 15 residues. Trimming shortened V by 2 bases and J by 10 bases, and 15 bases separated the two germline ends. The CDR3 region is CASSQSMGGKSPLHF. In DNA form, the CDR3 reads TGCGCCAGCAGCCAATCTATGGGAGGGAAATCACCCCTCCACTTT.

This clonotype was observed many times. V usage is TRBV18 and J usage is TRBJ2-1; unclear D gene. Germline CDR1 reads KGHSH; CDR2 reads LQKENI. This CDR3 is built from 13 residues. Trimming pared 0 bases from V and 4 bases from J, leaving 4 bases between. CDR3 region: CASSPPSYNEQFF. CDR3 DNA sequence: TGTGCCAGCTCACCACCGAGTTACAATGAGCAGTTCTTC.

This clonotype was seen many times. The chain has TRBV7-2 and TRBJ2-5, with D hard to call. Germline CDR1 and CDR2: SGHTA and FQGNSA. V was shortened by 8 bases and J by 3 bases, with 10 bases between the two germline ends. The CDR3 loop spans 12 amino acids. The CDR3 is CASGRIEETQYF. Written as DNA, the CDR3 is TGTGCCAGCGGAAGGATTGAAGAGACCCAGTACTTC. Full variable domain (remainder filled in from reference TRBV7-2 and TRBJ2-5): GAGVSQSPSNKVTEKGKDVELRCDPISGHTALYWYRQSLGQGLEFLIYFQGNSAPDKSGLPSDRFSAERTGGSVSTLTIQRTQQEDSAVYLCASGRIEETQYFGPGTRLLVL.

This rearrangement joins TRBV5-1 to TRBJ2-4; 7 bases agree with TRBD1. This CDR3 comprises 14 residues. The trim removed 3 bases at V and 1 base at J, leaving 1 base unmatched. Germline CDR1 reads SGHRS; CDR2 reads YFSETQ. The CDR3 DNA is TGCGCCAGCAGCTCAGGGGGTGCCAAAAACATTCAGTACTTC. It translates to CASSSGGAKNIQYF.

This clonotype was observed a few times. The chain carries TRBV9 and TRBJ1-2, with 8 bases fitting TRBD1. The CDR3 covers 14 residues. Trimming cost V 10 bases and J 0 bases; bases outside gene matches: 8. Germline V gene data show CDR1 as SGDLS and CDR2 as YYNGEE. For the CDR3, the DNA is TGTGCCGGGACGACAGGGGAAGCTAACTATGGCTACACCTTC. Translation: CAGTTGEANYGYTF.

This clonotype has a count of ten or more. This sequence joins TRBV28 and TRBJ2-7, with 7 bases fitting TRBD1. With V trimmed by 6 bases and J by 4 bases, 12 bases remained unmatched. The CDR3 loop spans 15 amino acids. CDR1 and CDR2 (germline): MDHEN, SYDVKM. The CDR3 loop is CASRGSGTVGYEQYF. The CDR3 nucleotides read TGTGCCAGCAGGGGGAGTGGGACAGTGGGATACGAGCAGTACTTC.

This clonotype has ten or more counts. V gene TRBV29-1 combines with J gene TRBJ2-3; 10 nucleotides match TRBD2. Germline values: CDR1 SQVTM, CDR2 ANQGSEA. CDR3 length equals 14 residues. V was clipped by 4 bases and J by 4 bases; unmatched bases: 5. CDR3 sequence reads: CSVAETSGSDTQYF. The CDR3, as DNA: TGCAGCGTTGCAGAGACTAGCGGGTCAGATACGCAGTATTTT.

By sample fraction, this clonotype is medium-sized (0.01 to 0.1%). This chain joins TRBV28 and TRBJ2-7; D remains unclear. From germline, CDR1 is MDHEN and CDR2 SYDVKM. V was pared by 4 bases and J by 7 bases, with 20 bases between. The CDR3 is 15 residues long. CDR3 protein: CASSYSGRVSTEQYF. The CDR3 DNA is TGTGCCAGCAGTTACTCAGGTCGCGTATCTACTGAGCAGTACTTC.

The chain uses TRBV12-3 or TRBV12-4 and TRBJ1-5, with 10 bases fitting TRBD1. J was trimmed by 8 bases and V by 6 bases; bases with no gene match: 4. The CDR3 spans 13 residues. The CDR3 DNA reads TGTGCCAGCAGGGGGACAGGGGAGAAGCCCCAGCATTTT. Protein product: CASRGTGEKPQHF.

There are many counts of this clonotype. J is TRBJ2-5 and V is TRBV20-1, with TRBD2 identical over 7 bases. Germline V gives CDR1 DFQATT, CDR2 SNEGSKA (reference sequence). CDR3 length: 11 amino acids. Trimming at V came to 3 bases and at J to 5 bases, leaving 0 bases not matched to a gene. Here the CDR3 reads CSASGGETQYF. DNA of the CDR3: TGCAGTGCTAGCGGGGGGGAGACCCAGTACTTC.

This clonotype was detected a few times. The chain recombines TRBV5-1 with TRBJ1-6; D is uncertain. Germline values: CDR1 SGHRS, CDR2 YFSETQ. Trimming pared 0 bases from V and 6 bases from J, leaving 13 bases between. This CDR3 spans 16 amino acids. CDR3 protein: CASSLVSRRTNSPLHF. CDR3 coding DNA: TGCGCCAGCAGCTTGGTGTCTAGGAGGACTAATTCACCCCTCCACTTT. Full variable domain (missing parts from reference TRBV5-1 and TRBJ1-6): KAGVTQTPRYLIKTRGQQVTLSCSPISGHRSVSWYQQTPGQGLQFLFEYFSETQRNKGNFPGRFSGRQFSNSRSEMNVSTLELGDSALYLCASSLVSRRTNSPLHFGNGTRLTVT.

The CDR3, as DNA: TGTGCCAGCAGTTACTCGAGGGTCGGCTGGGCTAACTATGGCTACACCTTC. Translating it yields CASSYSRVGWANYGYTF. The chain is built from TRBV6-5 and TRBJ1-2; D unclear. Germline V gene lookup returns CDR1 MNHEY and CDR2 SVGAGI. The germline V and J ends were trimmed by 0 bases and 0 bases, with 14 bases remaining between them. The CDR3 runs 17 residues.

This clonotype was counted ten times or more. This chain links TRBV10-3 with TRBJ2-2, with 7 bases aligning to TRBD1. The CDR3 runs to 15 residues. The J segment lost 1 base and the V segment lost 4 bases, leaving 3 bases of the junction unmatched. The germline gives CDR1 ENHRY, CDR2 SYGVKD. Written as DNA, the CDR3 is TGTGCCATCAGTGTGAGGGGGCAGAACACCGGGGAGCTGTTTTTT. This sequence encodes CAISVRGQNTGELFF.

As for this clonotype: A single base separates this from a much larger clone, so it may be a read error. The rearrangement links TRBV5-1 to TRBJ2-3; D could derive from TRBD1 or TRBD2 (6 bases each). From germline, CDR1 is SGHRS and CDR2 YFSETQ. This CDR3 comprises 18 residues. Between the trimmed V and J ends, which lost 4 bases and 3 bases, there was a span of 24 bases. The CDR3: CASSVGGRTWEATDTQYF. The DNA of the CDR3 is TGCGCCAGCAGCGTAGGGGGGCGCACATGGGAGGCGACAGATACGCAGTATTTT.

This clonotype has ten or more counts. This rearrangement joins TRBV28 to TRBJ2-3; TRBD2 is a possible D gene (5 bases). The V gene's germline CDR1 is MDHEN and CDR2 SYDVKM. CDR3 size: 14 residues. Trimming left V 2 bases short and J 5 bases short, with 11 bases between. CDR3 DNA: TGTGCCAGCAGTTTAGCCACTACTAGAGATACGCAGTATTTT. Encoded protein: CASSLATTRDTQYF.

In this sample, this clonotype turned up many times. V usage is TRBV20-1 and J usage is TRBJ2-3, with a tentative D call TRBD2 (6 bases). This CDR3 comprises 13 residues. The ends were cut back, 7 bases at V and 1 base at J, with 12 bases in the middle. CDR1 is DFQATT, CDR2 SNEGSKA, per germline (reference sequence). Here the CDR3 reads CSGEWRGTDTQYF. DNA for the CDR3: TGCAGTGGGGAGTGGAGGGGCACAGATACGCAGTATTTT.

This clonotype was recorded at least ten times. In DNA, the CDR3 is TGTGCCAGCAGCTTAGGCCCAGGGACAGATCTAGCCAAAAACATTCAGTACTTC. This encodes CASSLGPGTDLAKNIQYF. This sequence joins TRBV11-1 and TRBJ2-4, with TRBD1 matching 7 bases. The junction had 9 bases not matched to a gene; V was cut back by 1 base and J by 0 bases. Germline values: CDR1 SGHAT, CDR2 FQDESV (reference sequence). This CDR3 has 18 residues.

The V and J genes are TRBV5-1 and TRBJ2-5, with 14 bases that match TRBD2. The CDR3 runs 15 residues. Trimming removed 4 bases from V and 10 bases from J; junction bases left unmatched: 9. Germline V gene sequence: CDR1 SGHRS, CDR2 YFSETQ. The CDR3 loop is CASSPGLAGAEGQYF. The CDR3, as DNA: TGCGCCAGCAGCCCGGGACTAGCGGGGGCTGAGGGCCAGTACTTC.

This clonotype was recorded at least ten times. The chain combines TRBV14 with TRBJ2-3; no clear D. The CDR3 spans 15 residues. Germline CDR1 reads SGHDN; CDR2 reads FVKESK. Trimming shortened V by 4 bases and J by 4 bases, and 15 bases separated the two germline ends. CDR3 coding DNA: TGTGCCAGCAGCCTTACCGGTATTTCAGCAGATACGCAGTATTTT. Its translation: CASSLTGISADTQYF.

The genes are TRBV7-8 and TRBJ2-5; a weak D match, TRBD2 (6 bases). Germline CDR1 and CDR2: SGHVS and FQNEAQ. The length of the CDR3 is 15 residues. With 3 bases removed from V and 1 base from J, the gap between germline ends came to 12 bases. CDR3 in amino acids: CASSFRLALQETQYF. DNA for the CDR3: TGTGCCAGCAGCTTTCGGCTAGCGCTCCAAGAGACCCAGTACTTC.